This T cell receptor beta chain originates from a study of early stage breast cancer tumors. Profiled with immunoSEQ multiplex PCR; TCRdb holds only in-frame clones, not every one. The sample lists tens of thousands of clones; approximately 90% were seen once. V was pared by 4 bases and J by 7 bases, with 10 bases between. CDR1 and CDR2 (germline): SNHLY, FYNNEI. The CDR3 runs 13 residues. Specimen: blood. V usage is TRBV2 and J usage is TRBJ1-4; D gene uncertain. This sequence was found in a person between 65 and 79 years old with breast cancer. The CDR3 bases are TGTGCCAGCAGTGCTTGGGAGGCTGAAAAACTGTTTTTT. Translation gives CASSAWEAEKLFF. Combining the CDR3 with reference TRBV2 and TRBJ1-4 gives the whole variable domain EPEVTQTPSHQVTQMGQEVILRCVPISNHLYFYWYRQILGQKVEFLVSFYNNEISEKSEIFDDQFSVERPDGSNFTLKIRSTKLEDSAMYFCASSAWEAEKLFFGSGTQLSVL.